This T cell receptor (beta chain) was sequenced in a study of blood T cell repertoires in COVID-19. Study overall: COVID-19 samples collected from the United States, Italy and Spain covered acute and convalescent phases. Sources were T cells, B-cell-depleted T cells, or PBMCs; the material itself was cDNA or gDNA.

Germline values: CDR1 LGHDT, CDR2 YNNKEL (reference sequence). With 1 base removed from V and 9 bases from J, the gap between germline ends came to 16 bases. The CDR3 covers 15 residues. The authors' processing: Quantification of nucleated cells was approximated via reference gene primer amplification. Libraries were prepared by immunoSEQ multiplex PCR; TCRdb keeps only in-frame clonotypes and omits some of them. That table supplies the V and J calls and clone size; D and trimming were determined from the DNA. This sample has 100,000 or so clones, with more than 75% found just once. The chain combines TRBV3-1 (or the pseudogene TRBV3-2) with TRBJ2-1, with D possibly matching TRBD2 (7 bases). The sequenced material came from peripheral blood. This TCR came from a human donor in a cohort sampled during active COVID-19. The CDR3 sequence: CASSQGRGAPGEQFF. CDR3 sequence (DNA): TGTGCCAGCAGCCAAGGCCGGGGGGCCCCTGGTGAGCAGTTCTTC.